The rows below give T cell receptor beta chains drawn from one sample of a study of cytomegalovirus exposure and HLA in healthy donors. Profiled with immunoSEQ multiplex PCR; TCRdb holds only in-frame clones, not every one. This sample yields around 100,000 clones, of which about four fifths are seen a single time; approximately 3% belongs to the top ten. Sequenced material: PBMCs. The receptors originated from a woman between 18 and 29 years old in good health and CMV-seropositive. The CDR3 runs from the conserved cysteine through the conserved F or W.

J gene | V gene | CDR3 protein
TRBJ1-1 | TRBV7-3 | CASSLAGPLNTEAFF
TRBJ2-1 | TRBV2 | CASSLDRGQGEQFF
TRBJ1-2 | TRBV19 | CASSSWRVRGYTF
TRBJ2-7 | TRBV10-2 | CASRDSGDRGFSYEQYF
TRBJ1-3 | TRBV30 | CAWDRGSSGNTIYF
TRBJ2-3 | TRBV4-2 | CASSQERAEGTDTQYF
TRBJ2-2 | TRBV7-3 | CASSLTSTGGISGELFF
TRBJ2-5 | TRBV5-4 | CASSLFRDRDKETQYF
TRBJ2-7 | TRBV5-6 | CASSFLGRGTYEQYF
TRBJ2-3 | TRBV15 | CATSRDAQSTDTQYF